The rows below give T cell receptor beta chains drawn from one sample of a study. TCRdb called the 5' RACE reads again in MiXCR, with one record for every CDR3 protein. Of some 57,000 distinct CDR3 sequences in the sample, 17% were seen once. Sequencing was performed on naive CD4+ T cells sorted from blood. These receptors were taken from a female donor with breast cancer. Each CDR3 is given without its conserved first and last residue. The D gene is left open where the match is weak. Not all rows give a size; the values are once, few, many and, for expanded clones, a class.

CDR3 length: 11; D gene: -; clone size: -; J gene: TRBJ1-5; V gene: TRBV6-5; CDR3 protein: ASSLRVNQPQH
CDR3 length: 13; D gene: TRBD2; clone size: few; J gene: TRBJ2-5; V gene: TRBV7-2; CDR3 protein: ASSLVGSGAETQY
CDR3 length: 11; D gene: -; clone size: few; J gene: TRBJ1-4; V gene: TRBV7-2; CDR3 protein: ASSLQTNEKLF
CDR3 length: 14; D gene: -; clone size: -; J gene: TRBJ2-1; V gene: TRBV20-1; CDR3 protein: SAPRLPGSQWYEQF
CDR3 length: 12; D gene: TRBD2; clone size: -; J gene: TRBJ2-1; V gene: TRBV20-1; CDR3 protein: SASAGDGMNEQF
CDR3 length: 13; D gene: -; clone size: few; J gene: TRBJ2-1; V gene: TRBV15; CDR3 protein: ATSRGGTQNNEQF
CDR3 length: 11; D gene: -; clone size: -; J gene: TRBJ1-4; V gene: TRBV2; CDR3 protein: ASGERRNEKLF
CDR3 length: 14; D gene: -; clone size: many; J gene: TRBJ2-3; V gene: TRBV20-1; CDR3 protein: SARDLLASPTDTQY
CDR3 length: 15; D gene: -; clone size: -; J gene: TRBJ1-1; V gene: TRBV6-1; CDR3 protein: ASIFSPLTGGNTEAF
CDR3 length: 12; D gene: -; clone size: few; J gene: TRBJ1-4; V gene: TRBV9; CDR3 protein: ASSVSQTSEKLF
CDR3 length: 13; D gene: TRBD1; clone size: few; J gene: TRBJ2-5; V gene: TRBV2; CDR3 protein: ASNSGTGGQETQY
CDR3 length: 12; D gene: TRBD1; clone size: few; J gene: TRBJ1-2; V gene: TRBV5-1; CDR3 protein: ASSGGTANYGYT
CDR3 length: 11; D gene: TRBD2; clone size: medium-sized; J gene: TRBJ2-5; V gene: TRBV20-1; CDR3 protein: GGRTGGEETQY
CDR3 length: 14; D gene: TRBD1; clone size: many; J gene: TRBJ2-3; V gene: TRBV6-1; CDR3 protein: ASSERQGGRTDTQY
CDR3 length: 12; D gene: -; clone size: few; J gene: TRBJ1-1; V gene: TRBV20-1; CDR3 protein: SAGDGGLSTEAF
CDR3 length: 14; D gene: -; clone size: few; J gene: TRBJ1-3; V gene: TRBV6-1; CDR3 protein: ASSIRPLNSGNTIY
CDR3 length: 15; D gene: TRBD1; clone size: few; J gene: TRBJ1-4; V gene: TRBV6-1; CDR3 protein: ASSDPHRGRTDEKLF
CDR3 length: 13; D gene: TRBD1; clone size: many; J gene: TRBJ2-1; V gene: TRBV9; CDR3 protein: ASSPRTGSYNEQF
CDR3 length: 12; D gene: -; clone size: few; J gene: TRBJ2-3; V gene: TRBV3-1; CDR3 protein: ASSQLTSTDTQY
CDR3 length: 10; D gene: -; clone size: many; J gene: TRBJ2-7; V gene: TRBV10-3; CDR3 protein: ATQDKPYEQY
CDR3 length: 9; D gene: -; clone size: many; J gene: TRBJ1-2; V gene: TRBV29-1; CDR3 protein: SGRTTLGYT
CDR3 length: 10; D gene: -; clone size: few; J gene: TRBJ2-1; V gene: TRBV2; CDR3 protein: ASSGEANEQF
CDR3 length: 12; D gene: -; clone size: -; J gene: TRBJ1-5; V gene: TRBV12-3/TRBV12-4; CDR3 protein: ASSLQTSKQPQH
CDR3 length: 12; D gene: -; clone size: -; J gene: TRBJ1-2; V gene: TRBV7-2; CDR3 protein: ASSLSNRAGGYT
CDR3 length: 12; D gene: -; clone size: few; J gene: TRBJ2-1; V gene: TRBV5-1; CDR3 protein: ASSLRDGSDEQF
CDR3 length: 13; D gene: TRBD2; clone size: few; J gene: TRBJ2-7; V gene: TRBV6-6; CDR3 protein: ASRGGAGVSYEQY
CDR3 length: 12; D gene: -; clone size: -; J gene: TRBJ1-3; V gene: TRBV6-5; CDR3 protein: ASSRGLGGNTIY
CDR3 length: 13; D gene: -; clone size: few; J gene: TRBJ1-1; V gene: TRBV5-1; CDR3 protein: ASSFSPVGSTEAF
CDR3 length: 15; D gene: -; clone size: few; J gene: TRBJ2-6; V gene: TRBV7-3; CDR3 protein: ASSPARGFAGANVLT
CDR3 length: 12; D gene: TRBD1; clone size: -; J gene: TRBJ2-3; V gene: TRBV6-1; CDR3 protein: ASRRDRLVDAQY
CDR3 length: 14; D gene: TRBD2; clone size: few; J gene: TRBJ2-1; V gene: TRBV19; CDR3 protein: ASRWLAGGNHNEQF
CDR3 length: 9; D gene: -; clone size: many; J gene: TRBJ1-1; V gene: TRBV29-1; CDR3 protein: SGAVNTEAF
CDR3 length: 12; D gene: TRBD1; clone size: few; J gene: TRBJ1-1; V gene: TRBV20-1; CDR3 protein: SARVRTGVTEAF
CDR3 length: 11; D gene: -; clone size: few; J gene: TRBJ2-3; V gene: TRBV20-1; CDR3 protein: SAVGTSTDTQY
CDR3 length: 11; D gene: -; clone size: -; J gene: TRBJ1-5; V gene: TRBV28; CDR3 protein: ASRGYSNQPQH
CDR3 length: 12; D gene: -; clone size: -; J gene: TRBJ2-1; V gene: TRBV20-1; CDR3 protein: SARAPSSYNEQF
CDR3 length: 11; D gene: TRBD1; clone size: many; J gene: TRBJ1-2; V gene: TRBV6-5; CDR3 protein: ASSPDRVYGYT
CDR3 length: 14; D gene: TRBD2; clone size: few; J gene: TRBJ2-3; V gene: TRBV5-1; CDR3 protein: ASSKERGSSTDTQY
CDR3 length: 13; D gene: -; clone size: -; J gene: TRBJ1-2; V gene: TRBV12-3/TRBV12-4; CDR3 protein: ASSPAGGVHYGYT
CDR3 length: 11; D gene: -; clone size: few; J gene: TRBJ2-2; V gene: TRBV30; CDR3 protein: AWSPRTHGELF
CDR3 length: 14; D gene: -; clone size: -; J gene: TRBJ1-5; V gene: TRBV12-3/TRBV12-4; CDR3 protein: ASSFRQGSGNQPQH
CDR3 length: 13; D gene: -; clone size: many; J gene: TRBJ1-2; V gene: TRBV20-1; CDR3 protein: SARVRGVTNYGYT
CDR3 length: 12; D gene: TRBD1; clone size: many; J gene: TRBJ2-7; V gene: TRBV7-6; CDR3 protein: ASSLGTGPYEQY
CDR3 length: 12; D gene: TRBD1; clone size: -; J gene: TRBJ1-3; V gene: TRBV20-1; CDR3 protein: SAPDRPQGDTIY
CDR3 length: 13; D gene: -; clone size: many; J gene: TRBJ1-1; V gene: TRBV5-1; CDR3 protein: ASSEASGSGTEAF